These 13 T cell receptor beta chains were sequenced from one sample in a study of naive and memory T cell subsets. An equimolar mix of two oligonucleotides served as the beta constant-region primer for TRBC1 and TRBC2. Ligated cDNA was amplified by four rounds of PCR with nested alpha and beta constant-region primers and SP2. Each CDR3 protein is one row after TCRdb ran MiXCR on the UMI-ligation and nested PCR reads. The sample lists some 80,000 distinct CDR3 sequences, approximately 9.2% occurring once. The source material was naive CD8+ T cells from blood. These receptors all come from a human donor in good health.

Notes on this clonotype: A much larger clone differs from this one at a single base, so this may be a read error. V usage is TRBV27 and J usage is TRBJ2-6; either TRBD1 or TRBD2 may supply D (5 bases each). The germline V gene encodes CDR1 MNHEY and CDR2 SMNVEV (reference sequence). The CDR3 is made up of 20 amino acids. Trimming removed 0 bases at V and 1 base at J, with 19 bases between. CDR3 in amino acids: CASSLSRAGRAVSGANVLTF. CDR3 sequence (DNA): TGTGCCAGCAGTTTATCTAGGGCAGGGAGAGCAGTATCTGGGGCCAACGTCCTGACTTTC. The full variable domain, completed using reference TRBV27 and TRBJ2-6, is EAQVTQNPRYLITVTGKKLTVTCSQNMNHEYMSWYRQDPGLGLRQIYYSMNVEVTDKGDVPEGYKVSRKEKRNFPLILESPSPNQTSLYFCASSLSRAGRAVSGANVLTFGAGSRLTVL.

This clonotype has just a few counts. This chain connects TRBV27 to TRBJ1-1, with TRBD1 as a possible D gene (6 bases). This CDR3 region has 13 residues. The V gene's germline CDR1 is MNHEY and CDR2 SMNVEV (reference sequence). Trimming left V 4 bases short and J 14 bases short, with 20 bases between. The CDR3 nucleotides read TGTGCCAGCAGTTCTAAATTGGCAGGGGTAAGGTTCTTT. The encoded protein is CASSSKLAGVRFF.

Only a few counts were recorded for this clonotype. The J gene is TRBJ2-4, the V gene TRBV7-2; the match to TRBD2 covers 9 bases. Germline assignment: CDR1 SGHTA and CDR2 FQGNSA. The V gene end was trimmed by 7 bases and the J gene end by 2 bases; junction bases not matched to a gene: 3. This CDR3 comprises 14 residues. As DNA, the CDR3 is TGTGCCAGCATCGGGACTAGCCCCAAAAACATTCAGTACTTC. Protein sequence: CASIGTSPKNIQYF.

A few counts support this clonotype. J is TRBJ2-1 and V is TRBV20-1; 11 positions match TRBD2. V was pared by 5 bases and J by 5 bases, with 5 bases of the junction left unmatched. The length of the CDR3 is 14 residues. Germline V lookup: CDR1 DFQATT, CDR2 SNEGSKA (reference sequence). In DNA, the CDR3 is TGCAGTGCTGTAGCGGGAGGGTCGAACAATGAGCAGTTCTTC. This gives the protein CSAVAGGSNNEQFF.

J is TRBJ1-1 and V is TRBV29-1; 8 bases map to TRBD1. With 6 bases clipped from V and 0 bases from J, the junction kept 3 bases outside the gene matches. From germline, CDR1 is SQVTM and CDR2 ANQGSEA. The CDR3 extends over 13 amino acids. The CDR3 nucleotides are TGCAGCGTCCAGACAGGGGTGAACACTGAAGCTTTCTTT. Amino acid sequence: CSVQTGVNTEAFF. The full variable domain, its missing parts supplied by reference TRBV29-1 and TRBJ1-1, is SAVISQKPSRDICQRGTSLTIQCQVDSQVTMMFWYRQQPGQSLTLIATANQGSEATYESGFVIDKFPISRPNLTFSTLTVSNMSPEDSSIYLCSVQTGVNTEAFFGQGTRLTVV.

In this sample, this clonotype turned up many times. J is TRBJ2-1 and V is TRBV9; no clear D gene. Looked up from germline, CDR1 is SGDLS and CDR2 is YYNGEE. The CDR3 extends over 12 amino acids. The V gene lost 0 bases and the J gene lost 10 bases, with 8 bases spanning the gap. The CDR3 DNA reads as TGTGCCAGCAGCGTAGCACACGGAGAGCAGTTCTTC. Translated: CASSVAHGEQFF.

The rearrangement uses TRBV29-1 and TRBJ2-7; a weak D match, TRBD1 (7 bases). V lost 0 bases, J lost 3 bases, and 24 bases lay in between. Germline V gives CDR1 SQVTM, CDR2 ANQGSEA. The CDR3 contains 18 residues. The CDR3 is CSVEDPRGQGGSGYEQYF. DNA for the CDR3: TGCAGCGTTGAAGATCCCCGGGGCCAGGGGGGCAGCGGCTACGAGCAGTACTTC.

This clonotype appeared many times. The V call is TRBV27, the J call TRBJ1-2, with D perhaps TRBD1 (5 bases). Germline CDR1 reads MNHEY; CDR2 reads SMNVEV (reference sequence). The CDR3 length is 14 residues. With 0 bases removed from V and 6 bases from J, the gap between germline ends came to 11 bases. CDR3 DNA sequence: TGTGCCAGCAGTTTATCAGCAGGGAGGGATGGCTACACCTTC. Translation: CASSLSAGRDGYTF.

This clonotype has ten or more counts. The chain is built from TRBV10-3 and TRBJ2-1; TRBD2 aligns across 14 bases. V lost 5 bases to trimming and J lost 2 bases; unmatched junction nucleotides: 8. CDR1 ENHRY and CDR2 SYGVKD come from the germline V gene. The CDR3 length is 18 residues. The CDR3 reads CAISTGLAGVDAYNEQFF. In DNA form, the CDR3 reads TGTGCCATCAGTACGGGACTAGCGGGAGTCGACGCCTACAATGAGCAGTTCTTC.

This clonotype was counted ten times or more. This chain uses TRBV7-9 with TRBJ2-7; D is possibly TRBD2 (6 bases). Per the germline V gene, CDR1 is SEHNR and CDR2 is FQNEAQ (reference sequence). This CDR3 has 15 residues. V lost 1 base to trimming and J lost 3 bases, with 13 bases between them. CDR3: CASSLVGGSDYEQYF. The CDR3 DNA reads as TGTGCCAGCAGCTTAGTTGGGGGGAGCGACTACGAGCAGTACTTC. The variable domain in full, completed from reference TRBV7-9 and TRBJ2-7, reads DTGVSQNPRHKITKRGQNVTFRCDPISEHNRLYWYRQTLGQGPEFLTYFQNEAQLEKSRLLSDRFSAERPKGSFSTLEIQRTEQGDSAMYLCASSLVGGSDYEQYFGPGTRLTVT.

The table lists this clonotype with a few counts. The V gene is TRBV20-1, the J gene TRBJ2-1; 7 bases match TRBD1. Germline V gene lookup returns CDR1 DFQATT and CDR2 SNEGSKA (reference sequence). V dropped 6 bases and J dropped 9; count of bases not matched to a gene: 8. The length of the CDR3 is 12 residues. The CDR3 coding sequence is TGCAGTGCCGGGGACAGTTTGCTTGAGCAGTTCTTC. It encodes CSAGDSLLEQFF.

A few counts support this clonotype. The J gene is TRBJ1-2, the V gene TRBV7-9; 9 bases are shared with TRBD1. The CDR3 totals 17 residues. From germline, CDR1 is SEHNR and CDR2 FQNEAQ (reference sequence). J lost 7 bases, V lost 4 bases, and 16 bases had no gene match. In nucleotides, the CDR3 is TGTGCCAGCAGCTCTCCGGTGATGGGACAGGGTGGGTTTGGCTACACCTTC. Its translation is CASSSPVMGQGGFGYTF. Together with reference TRBV7-9 and TRBJ1-2, the CDR3 gives the full variable domain: DTGVSQNPRHKITKRGQNVTFRCDPISEHNRLYWYRQTLGQGPEFLTYFQNEAQLEKSRLLSDRFSAERPKGSFSTLEIQRTEQGDSAMYLCASSSPVMGQGGFGYTFGSGTRLTVV.

This clonotype showed up just a few times. The chain combines TRBV6-6 with TRBJ1-4; 12 bases line up with TRBD1. CDR3 length: 14 amino acids. The germline V gene encodes CDR1 MNHNY and CDR2 SVGAGI (reference sequence). Unmatched junction bases numbered 3, after V lost 6 bases and J lost 7 bases. The CDR3 protein is CASRGQGAAEKLFF. The CDR3 DNA follows: TGTGCCAGCAGGGGACAGGGGGCGGCTGAAAAACTGTTTTTT.